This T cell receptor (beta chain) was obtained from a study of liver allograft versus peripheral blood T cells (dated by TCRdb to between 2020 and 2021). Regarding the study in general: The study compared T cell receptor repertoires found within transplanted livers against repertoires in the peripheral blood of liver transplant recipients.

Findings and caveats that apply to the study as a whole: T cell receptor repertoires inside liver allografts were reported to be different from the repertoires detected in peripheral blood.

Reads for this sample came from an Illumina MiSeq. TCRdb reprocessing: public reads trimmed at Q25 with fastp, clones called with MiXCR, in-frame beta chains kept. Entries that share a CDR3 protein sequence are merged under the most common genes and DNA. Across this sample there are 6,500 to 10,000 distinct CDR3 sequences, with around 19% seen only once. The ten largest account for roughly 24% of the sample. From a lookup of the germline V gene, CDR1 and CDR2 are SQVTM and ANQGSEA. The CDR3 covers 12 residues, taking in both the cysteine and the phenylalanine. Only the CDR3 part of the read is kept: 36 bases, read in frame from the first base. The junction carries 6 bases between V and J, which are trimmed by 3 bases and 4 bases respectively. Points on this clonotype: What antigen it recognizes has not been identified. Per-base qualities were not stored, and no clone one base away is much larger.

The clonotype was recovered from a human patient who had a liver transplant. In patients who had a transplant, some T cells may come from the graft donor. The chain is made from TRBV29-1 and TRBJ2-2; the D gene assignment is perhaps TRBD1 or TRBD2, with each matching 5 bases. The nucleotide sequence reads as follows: TGCAGCGTTGATGGGGGCACCGGGGAGCTGTTTTTT. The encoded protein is CSVDGGTGELFF.